The 24 T cell receptor beta chains presented below share a single source sample, sequenced in a study of OX40 agonist ivuxolimab in advanced cancers. The table came from immunoSEQ multiplex PCR; TCRdb's copy has only in-frame clones and leaves some out. The sample includes over 150,000 clones, 94% of them seen just once. This specimen consisted of CD4+ or CD8+ T cells sorted from blood, obtained in a trial of the OX40 agonist ivuxolimab. Receptor source: an adult with an advanced solid tumor such as melanoma, head and neck, liver or kidney cancer.

In this sample, this clone turned up once. The CDR3 nucleotides are TGTGCCAGCAGCTATGGAGATACGCAGTATTTT. Encoded protein: CASSYGDTQYF. The chain recombines TRBV11-2 with TRBJ2-3; D not certain. This CDR3 is 11 amino acids long. Between the trimmed V and J ends, which lost 4 bases and 5 bases, there was a span of 4 bases. Germline CDR1 SGHAT, CDR2 FQNNGV.

The V call is TRBV19, the J call TRBJ1-6; 10 bases match TRBD1. The germline V gene has CDR1 LNHDA and CDR2 SQIVND (reference sequence). V lost 4 bases and J lost 0; bases outside the gene matches: 6. This CDR3 has 18 residues. The CDR3 protein is CASSRPGQGGSYNSPLHF. CDR3 sequence (DNA): TGTGCCAGTAGTAGACCTGGACAGGGGGGCTCCTATAATTCACCCCTCCACTTT.

V and J are TRBV5-4 and TRBJ1-1; D might be TRBD1 (6 bases). The V end lost 10 bases, the J end lost 0 bases, and 13 bases lay between the germline ends. This CDR3 has 13 amino acids. Germline CDR1 is SGHNT and CDR2 is YYREEE (reference sequence). Here the CDR3 reads CAAGDTMNTEAFF. For the CDR3, the DNA is TGTGCCGCCGGGGACACCATGAACACTGAAGCTTTCTTT. Together with reference TRBV5-4 and TRBJ1-1, the CDR3 gives the full variable domain: ETGVTQSPTHLIKTRGQQVTLRCSSQSGHNTVSWYQQALGQGPQFIFQYYREEENGRGNFPPRFSGLQFPNYSSELNVNALELDDSALYLCAAGDTMNTEAFFGQGTRLTVV.

V usage is TRBV7-2 and J usage is TRBJ1-2; 9 positions agree with TRBD1. V lost 5 bases, J lost 4 bases, and 5 bases stayed unmatched. The CDR3 extends over 14 amino acids. In germline, CDR1 is SGHTA, CDR2 FQGNSA. DNA of the CDR3: TGTGCCAGCAGCCCCGGACAGGGGACCTATGGCTACACCTTC. It specifies CASSPGQGTYGYTF.

The chain joins TRBV5-1 to TRBJ1-2; D possibly corresponds to TRBD1 (5 bases). Trimming pared 3 bases from V and 4 bases from J, leaving 10 bases between. The CDR3 is made up of 13 amino acids. The germline gives CDR1 SGHRS, CDR2 YFSETQ. CDR3 in amino acids: CASSSGRLYGYTF. The CDR3 DNA reads as TGCGCCAGCAGCTCGGGACGGCTCTATGGCTACACCTTC.

Written as DNA, the CDR3 is TGCGCCAGCAGTGAGTCGGTGCGGGACACTGAAGCTTTCTTT. It is translated as CASSESVRDTEAFF. The rearrangement links TRBV10-1 to TRBJ1-1; D ambiguous. Trimming took 0 bases from V and 3 from J, leaving 8 bases between them. The germline V gene has CDR1 WNHNN and CDR2 SYGVQD (reference sequence). The CDR3 consists of 14 residues.

V usage is TRBV5-1 and J usage is TRBJ1-3; 8 nucleotides line up with TRBD1. CDR1 is SGHRS, CDR2 YFSETQ, per germline. V lost 3 bases to trimming and J lost 1 base; unmatched junction nucleotides: 6. This CDR3 has 16 residues. The CDR3 region has the DNA TGCGCCAGCAGCTGGGACAGGAGAAGGTCTGGAAACACCATATATTTT. Translating gives CASSWDRRRSGNTIYF.

The chain has TRBV28 and TRBJ1-2; D is ambiguous. CDR1 is MDHEN, CDR2 SYDVKM, per germline. The CDR3 covers 13 residues. V lost 2 bases and J 7 bases, leaving 11 bases between the germline ends. CDR3 loop: CASSLIGYGGYTF. Written as DNA, the CDR3 is TGTGCCAGCAGTTTAATTGGGTATGGTGGCTACACCTTC.

The V gene is TRBV11-2, the J gene TRBJ1-2; 7 bases map to TRBD1. With V trimmed by 1 base and J by 1 base, 0 bases remained unmatched. Germline CDR1 SGHAT, CDR2 FQNNGV. The CDR3 is 14 residues long. The CDR3 DNA sequence: TGTGCCAGCAGCTTAGGACAGGGTAACTATGGCTACACCTTC. Translated: CASSLGQGNYGYTF.

The chain is built from TRBV5-8 and TRBJ1-3; D is undetermined. This CDR3 region has 15 residues. Germline V gene data show CDR1 as SGHTS and CDR2 as YDEGEE. V was clipped by 2 bases and J by 6 bases, with 15 bases between them. The CDR3 region has the DNA TGTGCCAGCAGCTTCTTAGGAGGGCCTCAAAACACCATATATTTT. Amino acid sequence: CASSFLGGPQNTIYF.

Details on this clone: Different DNA sequences within this sample yield the same CDR3. The chain recombines TRBV18 with TRBJ1-3, with D maybe TRBD1 (5 bases). CDR3 length equals 13 residues. V shed 4 bases and J shed 3 bases, with 7 bases lying between them. CDR1 is KGHSH and CDR2 is LQKENI in the germline V gene. The DNA of the CDR3 is TGTGCCAGCTCACTAGACAGTGGAAACACCATATATTTT. It translates to CASSLDSGNTIYF.

This clone was observed a single time. This chain joins TRBV5-1 and TRBJ1-2, with 7 nucleotides matching TRBD1. Germline CDR1 reads SGHRS; CDR2 reads YFSETQ. V lost 0 bases, J lost 4 bases, and 6 bases stayed unmatched. There are 15 residues in the CDR3. CDR3 residues: CASSLDYRGPYGYTF. DNA of the CDR3: TGCGCCAGCAGCTTGGACTACAGGGGTCCCTATGGCTACACCTTC.

This chain joins TRBV5-1 and TRBJ2-1, with TRBD2 matching over 14 bases. The germline V gene has CDR1 SGHRS and CDR2 YFSETQ. The CDR3 has 16 residues. V dropped 2 bases and J dropped 8; count of bases not matched to a gene: 6. The CDR3 loop reads CASSFGLAGGRDEQFF. CDR3 DNA sequence: TGCGCCAGCAGCTTTGGACTAGCGGGAGGTAGGGATGAGCAGTTCTTC.

This chain uses TRBV5-1 with TRBJ2-7, with TRBD1 matching 9 bases. CDR1 SGHRS and CDR2 YFSETQ come from the germline V gene. Losses at the gene ends were 5 bases for V and 4 bases for J; bases not matched to a gene: 7. This CDR3 is built from 14 residues. This CDR3 is CASSIGQGLYEQYF. DNA for the CDR3: TGCGCCAGCAGTATAGGACAGGGGCTTTACGAGCAGTACTTC.

The V call is TRBV4-3, the J call TRBJ2-4, with D perhaps TRBD2 (5 bases). V was pared by 3 bases and J by 8 bases, with 11 bases between. There are 13 residues in the CDR3. The V gene's germline CDR1 is LGHNA and CDR2 YSLEER. The CDR3 DNA is TGCGCCAGCAGCCACCAGATCGGGGACATTCAGTACTTC. This encodes CASSHQIGDIQYF.

This chain joins TRBV15 and TRBJ1-6; D is unclear. CDR1 is LNHNV, CDR2 YYDKDF, per germline (reference sequence). Between the trimmed V and J ends, which lost 1 base and 6 bases, there was a span of 7 bases. CDR3 length: 14 amino acids. CDR3 nucleotide sequence: TGTGCCACCAGCAGAGCGGGCCTTAATTCACCCCTCCACTTT. It specifies CATSRAGLNSPLHF.

The genes are TRBV9 and TRBJ2-3, with 10 bases matching TRBD1. The CDR3 extends over 16 amino acids. V shed 0 bases and J 4 bases; nucleotides not matched to a gene: 5. Germline assignment: CDR1 SGDLS and CDR2 YYNGEE. Here the CDR3 DNA reads TGTGCCAGCAGCGTAGGGGGGACAGGGGTGGCAGATACGCAGTATTTT. Its protein is CASSVGGTGVADTQYF.

The chain joins TRBV18 to TRBJ2-5; D ambiguous. The germline V and J ends were trimmed by 4 bases and 2 bases, with 2 bases remaining between them. CDR3 length: 11 residues. Germline CDR1 KGHSH, CDR2 LQKENI. The CDR3 loop reads CASSLQETQYF. The CDR3 DNA reads as TGTGCCAGCTCACTTCAAGAGACCCAGTACTTC. The whole variable domain, filled in from reference TRBV18 and TRBJ2-5, reads NAGVMQNPRHLVRRRGQEARLRCSPMKGHSHVYWYRQLPEEGLKFMVYLQKENIIDESGMPKERFSAEFPKEGPSILRIQQVVRGDSAAYFCASSLQETQYFGPGTRLLVL.

The V gene is TRBV4-2, the J gene TRBJ1-1, with 11 bases lining up with TRBD1. The ends lost 4 bases at V and 4 bases at J; junction bases unmatched: 5. CDR1 and CDR2 (germline): LGHNA, YNFKEQ. CDR3 length: 15 residues. CDR3 DNA: TGTGCCAGCAGCCCGGGACAGGGGGAGACCACTGAAGCTTTCTTT. Translation: CASSPGQGETTEAFF.

The chain has TRBV6-5 and TRBJ2-1; TRBD1 matches 11 bases. CDR3 length equals 16 residues. V trimming: 2 bases; J trimming: 5 bases; junction bases outside the gene matches: 5. CDR1 is MNHEY and CDR2 is SVGAGI in the germline V gene. CDR3 sequence: CASSYPGQGADNEQFF. Written as DNA, the CDR3 is TGTGCCAGCAGTTACCCCGGACAGGGGGCGGACAATGAGCAGTTCTTC.

The rearrangement links TRBV6-1 to TRBJ1-3, with 8 bases fitting TRBD1. This CDR3 spans 14 amino acids. The V segment lost 6 bases and the J segment 0 bases; nucleotides outside the gene matches: 1. Germline loops: CDR1 MNHNS, CDR2 SASEGT. CDR3 residues: CASSTGGSGNTIYF. The CDR3 nucleotides are TGTGCCAGCAGCACAGGGGGCTCTGGAAACACCATATATTTT.

The chain links TRBV28 to TRBJ1-1, with 8 bases that match TRBD1. The CDR3 is made up of 15 amino acids. Unmatched junction bases numbered 11, after V lost 5 bases and J lost 6 bases. CDR1 is MDHEN and CDR2 is SYDVKM in the germline V gene. The CDR3 protein is CASSPSDREGPEAFF. Written as DNA, the CDR3 is TGTGCCAGCAGTCCCTCGGACAGGGAGGGCCCTGAAGCTTTCTTT.

The J gene is TRBJ1-6, the V gene TRBV27; 8 bases are shared with TRBD1. V lost 2 bases and J lost 5; bases outside the gene matches: 14. In germline, CDR1 is MNHEY, CDR2 SMNVEV (reference sequence). The CDR3 loop spans 19 amino acids. The CDR3 region has the DNA TGTGCCAGCAGTTTACTCCCACCAAGACAGGGGTGGGATAATTCACCCCTCCACTTT. It encodes CASSLLPPRQGWDNSPLHF.

This chain uses TRBV7-2 with TRBJ1-5; D perhaps matches TRBD1 (5 bases). Germline CDR1 reads SGHTA; CDR2 reads FQGNSA. This CDR3 comprises 14 residues. Trimming took 3 bases from V and 6 from J, leaving 12 bases between them. The CDR3 reads CASSFRQMGQPQHF. CDR3 sequence (DNA): TGTGCCAGCAGCTTTCGACAGATGGGTCAGCCCCAGCATTTT. Full variable domain (rest looked up from reference TRBV7-2 and TRBJ1-5): GAGVSQSPSNKVTEKGKDVELRCDPISGHTALYWYRQSLGQGLEFLIYFQGNSAPDKSGLPSDRFSAERTGGSVSTLTIQRTQQEDSAVYLCASSFRQMGQPQHFGDGTRLSIL.